A selection of T cell receptor beta chains follows, all from one sample in a study of T cell changes during pregnancy in multiple sclerosis. This table comes from immunoSEQ multiplex PCR, and its TCRdb copy is limited to in-frame clones, with some not included. Of 90,000 to 95,000 clones listed, roughly 93% are singletons. Sequences were derived from peripheral blood, sampled in the third trimester of pregnancy. The receptors come from a female donor with multiple sclerosis, enrolled in a pregnancy study. CDR3s include the opening cysteine and the closing phenylalanine or tryptophan.

J | V | CDR3
TRBJ1-4 | TRBV7-6 | CASSQDGEGSTGGKLFF
TRBJ2-7 | TRBV27 | CASSRTGVDYEQYF
TRBJ2-1 | TRBV4-3 | CASSQDWPNEQFF
TRBJ2-7 | TRBV12-2 | CASRGTSGYEQYF
TRBJ1-1 | TRBV18 | CASSPRDLRGRATEAFF
TRBJ1-2 | TRBV5-6 | CASSPTQGNYGYTF
TRBJ2-7 | TRBV9 | CASSVGGGRVYEQYF
TRBJ1-2 | TRBV28 | CASRPLLGDREGIGYTF
TRBJ2-3 | TRBV4-2 | CASSRWTDTDTQYF
TRBJ2-7 | TRBV7-9 | CASSQGTPPYEQYF
TRBJ2-7 | TRBV7-9 | CASSLDHFEQYF
TRBJ2-5 | TRBV30 | CAWRPAGEPQETQYF
TRBJ1-2 | TRBV19 | CASSGTGEGGYTF
TRBJ2-1 | TRBV27 | CASSLSSTGTQFF
TRBJ2-1 | TRBV11-2 | CASRRLTSYNEQFF
TRBJ1-5 | TRBV28 | CASSGGTGEYSNQPQHF
TRBJ2-5 | TRBV20-1 | CSATSSGRTYF
TRBJ2-5 | TRBV11-1 | CASSFGGQGAETQYF
TRBJ1-2 | TRBV30 | CAWSPDSYGYTF
TRBJ2-5 | TRBV2 | CASSEALGLGGTQYF
TRBJ1-1 | TRBV19 | CASSRGSEAFF
TRBJ2-1 | TRBV2 | CASIRDSPYNEQFF
TRBJ2-3 | TRBV9 | CASSPLAGGPLGTDTQYF
TRBJ1-3 | TRBV28 | CASHSGNTIYF
TRBJ2-7 | TRBV7-9 | CASSFSSYEQYF
TRBJ2-2 | TRBV5-1 | CASSLGQGLAGELFF
TRBJ2-5 | TRBV7-2 | CASSLGGSGQETQYF